This T cell receptor beta chain came from a study of CD8 T cells in ankylosing spondylitis. The CDR3 extends over 14 amino acids. Germline assignment: CDR1 DFQATT and CDR2 SNEGSKA (reference sequence). V was cut by 6 bases and J by 4 bases, with 18 bases left in between. General observations from the study: Clones linked to the disease showed a CD8+ phenotype. They occurred at relatively low frequencies in peripheral blood. For ankylosing spondylitis blood, a TCR beta motif of under ten highly homologous variants appeared characteristic. The authors reported significant enrichment of disease-linked clones in matched ankylosing spondylitis synovial fluid.

By quantitative 5'-RACE with molecular barcodes, the TCR beta libraries were made. In TCRdb, the 5' RACE reads were re-called with MiXCR into one record per CDR3 protein. In the table there are 100,000 to 150,000 distinct CDR3 sequences, over 10% of which are singletons. This clonotype was counted at least ten times. Its antigen is currently unknown. This receptor was obtained from a female donor with ankylosing spondylitis or in good health (not recorded which). The chain carries TRBV20-1 and TRBJ1-2; tentatively, D is TRBD1 (6 bases). Sequenced sample: blood, either unsorted or a sorted T cell fraction (not recorded which). The CDR3 is CSALPRGPSYGYTF. DNA for the CDR3: TGCAGTGCCCTCCCCAGGGGTCCTTCCTATGGCTACACCTTC.